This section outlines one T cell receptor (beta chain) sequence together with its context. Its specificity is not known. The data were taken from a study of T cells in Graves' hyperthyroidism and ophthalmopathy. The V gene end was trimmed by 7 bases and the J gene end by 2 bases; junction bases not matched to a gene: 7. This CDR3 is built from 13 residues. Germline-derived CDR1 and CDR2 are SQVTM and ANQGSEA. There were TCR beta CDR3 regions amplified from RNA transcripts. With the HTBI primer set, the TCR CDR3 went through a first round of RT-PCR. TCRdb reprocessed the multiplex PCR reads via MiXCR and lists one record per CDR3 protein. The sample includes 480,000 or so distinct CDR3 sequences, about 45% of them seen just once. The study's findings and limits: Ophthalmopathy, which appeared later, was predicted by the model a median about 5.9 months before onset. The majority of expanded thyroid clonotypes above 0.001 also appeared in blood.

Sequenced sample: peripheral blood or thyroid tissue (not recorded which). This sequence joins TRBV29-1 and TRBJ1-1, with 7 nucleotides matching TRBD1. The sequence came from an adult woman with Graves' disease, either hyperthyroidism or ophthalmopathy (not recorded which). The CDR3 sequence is CSAAEGANTEAFF. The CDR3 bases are TGCAGCGCGGCGGAGGGGGCAAACACTGAAGCTTTCTTT.